Each of the 27 T cell receptor beta chains below was sequenced from the same sample in a study of OX40 agonist ivuxolimab in advanced cancers. Sequencing was performed with immunoSEQ multiplex PCR; in TCRdb, only in-frame clones are kept and a portion is missing. This sample yields more than 55,000 clones, of which about 90% are seen a single time; 11% to 15% belongs to the top ten. Sequenced material: CD4+ or CD8+ T cells sorted from blood, taken in a trial of the OX40 agonist ivuxolimab. These receptors came from an adult with an advanced solid tumor such as melanoma, head and neck, liver or kidney cancer.

The chain is built from TRBV28 and TRBJ2-7; D might be TRBD1 or TRBD2, each matching 7 bases. Germline CDR1 MDHEN, CDR2 SYDVKM. V gave up 6 bases and J gave up 5 bases, with 26 bases separating them. This CDR3 region has 17 residues. CDR3 bases: TGTGCCAGCAGCCTCATTGGGCAGGGGGGGCGAAAGGACGAGCAGTACTTC. This codes for CASSLIGQGGRKDEQYF.

The V call is TRBV4-3, the J call TRBJ2-5; 9 bases match TRBD2. Trimming cost V 2 bases and J 5 bases; bases outside gene matches: 6. Looked up from germline, CDR1 is LGHNA and CDR2 is YSLEER. The CDR3 is made up of 15 amino acids. As DNA, the CDR3 is TGCGCCAGCAGCCAACTCCTAGCGGGGCGCGAGACCCAGTACTTC. Amino acids: CASSQLLAGRETQYF.

The chain couples TRBV6-1 to TRBJ1-6; D gene unclear. The V gene lost 0 bases and the J gene lost 9 bases, with 6 bases spanning the gap. Per germline, CDR1 MNHNS and CDR2 SASEGT. The CDR3 extends over 13 amino acids. The CDR3 region is CASSEAPSSPLHF. CDR3 DNA: TGTGCCAGCAGTGAAGCGCCTTCTTCACCCCTCCACTTT.

This chain links TRBV2 with TRBJ2-5, with D possibly called TRBD1 or TRBD2 (5 bases each). The ends were cut back, 5 bases at V and 1 base at J, with 11 bases in the middle. Germline V lookup: CDR1 SNHLY, CDR2 FYNNEI. This CDR3 is built from 14 residues. This chain's CDR3 is CASSYVGTQETQYF. The CDR3 DNA follows: TGTGCCAGCAGTTACGTCGGGACCCAAGAGACCCAGTACTTC.

V is TRBV18 and J is TRBJ2-1; D not certain. The CDR3 has 11 amino acids. The germline gives CDR1 KGHSH, CDR2 LQKENI. V lost 3 bases to trimming and J lost 7 bases, with 4 bases between them. The CDR3, as DNA: TGTGCCAGCTCACCGGAAAATGAGCAGTTCTTC. It yields the protein CASSPENEQFF.

The gene calls are TRBV28 and TRBJ1-1; maybe TRBD1 (5 bases). CDR1 is MDHEN, CDR2 SYDVKM, per germline. Trimming took 3 bases from V and 1 from J, leaving 6 bases between them. The CDR3 sequence is 13 residues long. CDR3 amino acids: CASSLRGNTEAFF. CDR3 DNA sequence: TGTGCCAGCAGTTTGAGGGGGAACACTGAAGCTTTCTTT. Full variable domain (rest looked up from reference TRBV28 and TRBJ1-1): DVKVTQSSRYLVKRTGEKVFLECVQDMDHENMFWYRQDPGLGLRLIYFSYDVKMKEKGDIPEGYSVSREKKERFSLILESASTNQTSMYLCASSLRGNTEAFFGQGTRLTVV.

Remarks on this clone: A junction boundary mismatches the germline segment, possibly from a read error. The chain joins TRBV5-4 to TRBJ1-2; TRBD1 matches 7 bases. This CDR3 has 17 amino acids. Germline V lookup: CDR1 SGHNT, CDR2 YYREEE (reference sequence). In DNA, the CDR3 is TGCGCCAGCAGCCATACATTGGGGAGGGGGCGCACAGATGGCTACACCTTC. Translation gives CASSHTLGRGRTDGYTF.

The chain couples TRBV7-3 to TRBJ2-3, with a weak D call TRBD2 (5 bases). The length of the CDR3 is 16 residues. Germline V CDR1 and CDR2: SGHTA, FQGTGA. The ends were cut back, 3 bases at V and 0 bases at J, with 13 bases in the middle. Written as DNA, the CDR3 is TGTGCCAGCAGCTTTACTAGTTCCCTTAGCACAGATACGCAGTATTTT. This codes for CASSFTSSLSTDTQYF.

This chain links TRBV7-3 with TRBJ2-1, with D perhaps matching TRBD1 (5 bases). Germline V lookup: CDR1 SGHTA, CDR2 FQGTGA. The V and J ends lost 5 bases and 9 bases respectively, with 11 bases between them. The length of the CDR3 is 12 residues. CDR3 amino acids: CASSPGQGEQFF. CDR3 nucleotides: TGTGCCAGCAGCCCCGGCCAGGGTGAGCAGTTCTTC.

The CDR3 protein is CASTFVAGSADTQYF. The CDR3 DNA reads as TGCGCCAGCACCTTTGTAGCGGGGAGTGCAGATACGCAGTATTTT. This chain uses TRBV5-1 with TRBJ2-3; 8 bases align to TRBD2. Germline V gives CDR1 SGHRS, CDR2 YFSETQ. V lost 6 bases, J lost 4 bases, and 10 bases stayed unmatched. This CDR3 region has 15 residues.

This clone was seen more than once but under ten times. V gene TRBV9 combines with J gene TRBJ2-2; D remains ambiguous. The length of the CDR3 is 12 residues. Germline V gives CDR1 SGDLS, CDR2 YYNGEE. V lost 4 bases and J 2 bases, leaving 3 bases between the germline ends. CDR3 loop: CASSPNTGELFF. The CDR3 coding sequence is TGTGCCAGCAGCCCTAACACCGGGGAGCTGTTTTTT.

This chain joins TRBV6-5 and TRBJ1-5; TRBD1 aligns across 7 bases. The CDR3 runs 15 residues. J lost 2 bases, V lost 6 bases, and 7 bases had no gene match. Germline lookup yields CDR1 MNHEY and CDR2 SVGAGI. CDR3 protein: CASSPTGAGNQPQHF. The DNA for the CDR3 is TGTGCCAGCAGCCCCACAGGGGCGGGCAATCAGCCCCAGCATTTT.

The chain uses TRBV7-9 and TRBJ1-1; 8 bases are shared with TRBD1. This CDR3 has 15 amino acids. Germline V gives CDR1 SEHNR, CDR2 FQNEAQ (reference sequence). V lost 5 bases, J lost 0 bases, and 5 bases stayed unmatched. CDR3 nucleotides: TGTGCCAGCAGCCAAGAGGGACAGGTGAACACTGAAGCTTTCTTT. Its translation is CASSQEGQVNTEAFF.

The rearrangement uses TRBV11-2 and TRBJ2-3; tentatively, D is TRBD1 (5 bases). CDR1 is SGHAT, CDR2 FQNNGV, per germline. This CDR3 region has 15 residues. V shed 8 bases and J shed 2 bases, with 17 bases lying between them. DNA of the CDR3: TGTGCCAGCGCCGGAGCTGGGGCCCACACAGATACGCAGTATTTT. It encodes CASAGAGAHTDTQYF.

V usage is TRBV4-2 and J usage is TRBJ2-1; TRBD1 matches 7 bases. Germline V gives CDR1 LGHNA, CDR2 YNFKEQ. Losses at the gene ends were 1 base for V and 8 bases for J; bases not matched to a gene: 14. CDR3 size: 17 residues. Here the CDR3 DNA reads TGTGCCAGCAGCCAAGGCACAACGAGGGGGCGTATGGATGAGCAGTTCTTC. Residues: CASSQGTTRGRMDEQFF.

The rearrangement uses TRBV18 and TRBJ2-3; TRBD2 is a possible D gene (6 bases). Germline V gene sequence: CDR1 KGHSH, CDR2 LQKENI. V gave up 3 bases and J gave up 4 bases, with 17 bases separating them. CDR3 length: 16 residues. CDR3 sequence reads: CASSPELAKFPDTQYF. The CDR3, as DNA: TGTGCCAGCTCACCGGAACTAGCTAAATTTCCAGATACGCAGTATTTT. Variable domain in full (rest from reference TRBV18 and TRBJ2-3): NAGVMQNPRHLVRRRGQEARLRCSPMKGHSHVYWYRQLPEEGLKFMVYLQKENIIDESGMPKERFSAEFPKEGPSILRIQQVVRGDSAAYFCASSPELAKFPDTQYFGPGTRLTVL.

This chain connects TRBV29-1 to TRBJ1-2; 9 bases match TRBD1. After removal of 4 bases from V and 7 bases from J, the junction contained 7 bases not matched to a gene. The CDR3 is 13 residues long. Per germline, CDR1 SQVTM and CDR2 ANQGSEA. The CDR3 loop reads CSVGEGDRAGYTF. The CDR3, as DNA: TGCAGCGTTGGGGAGGGGGACAGGGCTGGCTACACCTTC.

This chain joins TRBV27 and TRBJ1-6, with a weak D call TRBD1 (6 bases). CDR1 is MNHEY, CDR2 SMNVEV, per germline (reference sequence). Trimming shortened V by 2 bases and J by 9 bases, and 11 bases separated the two germline ends. CDR3 length equals 14 residues. The CDR3 bases are TGTGCCAGCAGTTTACCCTCACAGGGTTCACCCCTCCACTTT. Translated: CASSLPSQGSPLHF.

This clone came up a few times. This chain links TRBV5-1 with TRBJ1-3; unclear D gene. V was clipped by 0 bases and J by 0 bases, with 7 bases between them. CDR1 is SGHRS and CDR2 is YFSETQ in the germline V gene. This CDR3 comprises 15 residues. CDR3 protein: CASSLDGSSGNTIYF. DNA of the CDR3: TGCGCCAGCAGCTTGGACGGCAGCTCTGGAAACACCATATATTTT.

The table lists this clone with a count of one. The chain combines TRBV7-2 with TRBJ1-1, with D unresolved. The length of the CDR3 is 11 residues. Germline V gene sequence: CDR1 SGHTA, CDR2 FQGNSA. Trimming stripped 5 bases from V and 6 bases from J, with 7 bases between. The CDR3 sequence: CASSLGSEAFF. CDR3 sequence (DNA): TGTGCCAGCAGCCTAGGTTCTGAAGCTTTCTTT.

The chain carries TRBV7-2 and TRBJ2-3; 10 nucleotides match TRBD2. Germline CDR1 and CDR2: SGHTA and FQGNSA. CDR3 size: 16 residues. Trimming removed 2 bases from V and 4 bases from J; junction bases left unmatched: 6. DNA for the CDR3: TGTGCCAGCAGCTTACAAGCGGGAGGGGGACCAGATACGCAGTATTTT. Amino acid sequence: CASSLQAGGGPDTQYF.

The V gene is TRBV10-3, the J gene TRBJ2-3; TRBD2 agrees at 10 bases. V lost 8 bases to trimming and J lost 5 bases; unmatched junction nucleotides: 10. The V gene's germline CDR1 is ENHRY and CDR2 SYGVKD. The CDR3 is made up of 15 amino acids. The CDR3 spells CAISQGSGRGDTQYF. The CDR3 DNA reads TGTGCCATCTCTCAAGGGAGCGGGAGGGGAGATACGCAGTATTTT.

V gene TRBV11-3 combines with J gene TRBJ2-1, with 8 bases matching TRBD2. From germline, CDR1 is SGHNT and CDR2 YENEEA. CDR3 length equals 17 residues. Unmatched junction bases numbered 12, after V lost 1 base and J lost 7 bases. CDR3 loop: CASSLGGPGRAGNEQFF. The CDR3 DNA follows: TGTGCCAGCAGCTTAGGGGGTCCCGGGAGGGCGGGGAATGAGCAGTTCTTC.

The chain carries TRBV6-6 and TRBJ2-1; unclear D gene. V lost 2 bases to trimming and J lost 10 bases, with 9 bases between them. The CDR3 covers 12 residues. CDR1 is MNHNY, CDR2 SVGAGI, per germline (reference sequence). CDR3 DNA sequence: TGTGCCAGCAGTTACCGGAGCAGGGAGCAGTTCTTC. Amino acids: CASSYRSREQFF.

The chain is built from TRBV7-2 and TRBJ2-2; a weak D match, TRBD2 (6 bases). The length of the CDR3 is 16 residues. Trimming stripped 3 bases from V and 6 bases from J, with 17 bases between. The germline gives CDR1 SGHTA, CDR2 FQGNSA. The CDR3 nucleotides are TGTGCCAGCAGCTTGGGTGGCGGGACTGGGGCCGGGGAGCTGTTTTTT. This sequence encodes CASSLGGGTGAGELFF.

The rearrangement joins TRBV5-6 to TRBJ2-3; 7 bases map to TRBD2. CDR1 is SGHDT and CDR2 is YYEEEE in the germline V gene. The CDR3 is made up of 15 amino acids. Germline trimming cut 0 bases from V and 2 bases from J; bases unmatched to any gene: 3. The CDR3 is CASSLGLAVTDTQYF. DNA of the CDR3: TGTGCCAGCAGCTTGGGTCTAGCGGTCACAGATACGCAGTATTTT. The variable domain in full, completed from reference TRBV5-6 and TRBJ2-3, reads DAGVTQSPTHLIKTRGQQVTLRCSPKSGHDTVSWYQQALGQGPQFIFQYYEEEERQRGNFPDRFSGHQFPNYSSELNVNALLLGDSALYLCASSLGLAVTDTQYFGPGTRLTVL.

The rearrangement links TRBV7-6 to TRBJ2-1; 9 bases map to TRBD2. V lost 4 bases, J lost 4 bases, and 5 bases stayed unmatched. There are 15 residues in the CDR3. Germline CDR1 and CDR2: SGHVS and FNYEAQ. Here the CDR3 reads CASSYVAGAYNEQFF. DNA of the CDR3: TGTGCCAGCAGCTACGTAGCGGGAGCGTACAATGAGCAGTTCTTC. The variable domain in full, completed from reference TRBV7-6 and TRBJ2-1, reads GAGVSQSPRYKVTKRGQDVALRCDPISGHVSLYWYRQALGQGPEFLTYFNYEAQQDKSGLPNDRFSAERPEGSISTLTIQRTEQRDSAMYRCASSYVAGAYNEQFFGPGTRLTVL.